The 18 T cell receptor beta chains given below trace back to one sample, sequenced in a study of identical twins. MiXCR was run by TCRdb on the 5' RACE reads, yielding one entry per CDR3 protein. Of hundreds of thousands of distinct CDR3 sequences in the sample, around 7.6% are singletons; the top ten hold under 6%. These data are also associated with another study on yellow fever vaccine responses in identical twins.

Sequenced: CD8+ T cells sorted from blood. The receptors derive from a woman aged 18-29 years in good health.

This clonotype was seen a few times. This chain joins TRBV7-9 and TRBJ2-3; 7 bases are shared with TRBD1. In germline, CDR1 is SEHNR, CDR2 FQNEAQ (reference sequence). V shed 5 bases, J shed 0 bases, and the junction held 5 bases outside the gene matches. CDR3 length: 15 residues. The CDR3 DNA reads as TGTGCCAGCAGCCCGACAGGGTCTAGCACAGATACGCAGTATTTT. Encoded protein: CASSPTGSSTDTQYF. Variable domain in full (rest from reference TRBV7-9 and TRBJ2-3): DTGVSQNPRHKITKRGQNVTFRCDPISEHNRLYWYRQTLGQGPEFLTYFQNEAQLEKSRLLSDRFSAERPKGSFSTLEIQRTEQGDSAMYLCASSPTGSSTDTQYFGPGTRLTVL.

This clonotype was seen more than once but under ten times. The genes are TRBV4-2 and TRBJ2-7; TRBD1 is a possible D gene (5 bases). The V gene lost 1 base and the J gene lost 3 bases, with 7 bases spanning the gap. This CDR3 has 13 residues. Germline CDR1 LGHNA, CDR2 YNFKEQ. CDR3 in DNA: TGTGCCAGCAGCCAAGCGACAGACTACGAGCAGTACTTC. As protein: CASSQATDYEQYF.

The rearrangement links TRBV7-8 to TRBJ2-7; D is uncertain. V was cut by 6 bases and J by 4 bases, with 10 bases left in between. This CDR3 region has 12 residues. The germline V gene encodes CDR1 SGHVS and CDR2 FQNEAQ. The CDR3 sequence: CASSRVPYEQYF. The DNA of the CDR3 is TGTGCCAGCAGTCGCGTCCCTTACGAGCAGTACTTC.

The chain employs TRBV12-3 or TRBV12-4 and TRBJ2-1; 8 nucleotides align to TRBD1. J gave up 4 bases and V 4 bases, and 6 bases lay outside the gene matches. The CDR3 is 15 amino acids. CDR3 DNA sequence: TGTGCCAGCAGTTCGGTGACAGGGGTTTACAATGAGCAGTTCTTC. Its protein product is CASSSVTGVYNEQFF.

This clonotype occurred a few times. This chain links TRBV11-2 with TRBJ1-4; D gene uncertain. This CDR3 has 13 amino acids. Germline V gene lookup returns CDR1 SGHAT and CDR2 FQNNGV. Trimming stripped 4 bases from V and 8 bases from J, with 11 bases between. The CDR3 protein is CASSSQRGEKLFF. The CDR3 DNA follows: TGTGCCAGCAGCTCCCAGAGAGGAGAAAAACTGTTTTTT. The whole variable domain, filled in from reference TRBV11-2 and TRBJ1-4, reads EAGVAQSPRYKIIEKRQSVAFWCNPISGHATLYWYQQILGQGPKLLIQFQNNGVVDDSQLPKDRFSAERLKGVDSTLKIQPAKLEDSAVYLCASSSQRGEKLFFGSGTQLSVL.

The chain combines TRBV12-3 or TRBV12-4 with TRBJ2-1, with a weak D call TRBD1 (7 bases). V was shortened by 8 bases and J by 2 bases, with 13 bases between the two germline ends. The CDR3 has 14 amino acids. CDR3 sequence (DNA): TGTGCCAGCCGAGGGGGCGGGACCTACAATGAGCAGTTCTTC. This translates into CASRGGGTYNEQFF.

DNA for the CDR3: TGTGCCAGCAGCCAAAGCGGGAGGGCCAATGAGCAGTTCTTC. Amino acid sequence: CASSQSGRANEQFF. The chain carries TRBV12-3 or TRBV12-4 and TRBJ2-1, with 10 bases lining up with TRBD2. The CDR3 runs 14 residues. Trimming took 6 bases from V and 6 from J; bases not matched to a gene: 5.

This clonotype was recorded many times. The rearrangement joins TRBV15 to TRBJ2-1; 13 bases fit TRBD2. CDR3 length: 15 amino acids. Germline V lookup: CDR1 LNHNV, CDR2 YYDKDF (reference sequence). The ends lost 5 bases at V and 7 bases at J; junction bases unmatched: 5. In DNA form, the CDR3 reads TGTGCCACCAGCCCACTAGCGGGAGGGGGAAATGAGCAGTTCTTC. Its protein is CATSPLAGGGNEQFF.

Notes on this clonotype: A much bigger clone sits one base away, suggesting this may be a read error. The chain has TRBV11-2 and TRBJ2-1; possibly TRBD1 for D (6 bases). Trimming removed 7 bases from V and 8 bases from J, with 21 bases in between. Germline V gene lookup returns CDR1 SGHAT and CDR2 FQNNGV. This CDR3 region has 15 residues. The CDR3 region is CASKGTGNVGDEQFF. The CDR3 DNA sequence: TGTGCCAGCAAAGGAACAGGGAACGTTGGGGATGAGCAGTTCTTC.

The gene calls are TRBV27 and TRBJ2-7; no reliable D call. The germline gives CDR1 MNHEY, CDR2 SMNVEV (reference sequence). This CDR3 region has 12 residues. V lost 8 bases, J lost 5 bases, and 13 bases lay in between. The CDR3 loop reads CASGVWPNEQYF. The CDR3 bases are TGTGCCAGCGGAGTGTGGCCCAACGAGCAGTACTTC.

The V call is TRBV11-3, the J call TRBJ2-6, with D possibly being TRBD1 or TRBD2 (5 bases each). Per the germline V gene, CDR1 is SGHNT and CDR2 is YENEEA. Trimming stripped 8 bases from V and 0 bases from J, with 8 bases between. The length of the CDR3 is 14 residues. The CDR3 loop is CASGGNSGANVLTF. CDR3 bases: TGTGCCAGCGGGGGAAACTCTGGGGCCAACGTCCTGACTTTC.

The CDR3 coding sequence is TGTGCCAGCAGCCCGACAGAACTACACCCCTACGAGCAGTACGTC. It encodes CASSPTELHPYEQYV. The chain is built from TRBV6-1 and TRBJ2-7, with a weak D call TRBD1 (5 bases). The length of the CDR3 is 15 residues. V gave up 6 bases and J gave up 2 bases, with 17 bases separating them. Germline V gives CDR1 MNHNS, CDR2 SASEGT.

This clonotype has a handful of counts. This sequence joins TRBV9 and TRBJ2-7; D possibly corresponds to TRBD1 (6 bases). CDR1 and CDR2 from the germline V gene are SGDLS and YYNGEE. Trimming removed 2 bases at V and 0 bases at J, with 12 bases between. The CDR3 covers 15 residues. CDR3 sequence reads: CASSVSQGSSYEQYF. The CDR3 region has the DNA TGTGCCAGCAGCGTTAGCCAGGGGTCCTCCTACGAGCAGTACTTC.

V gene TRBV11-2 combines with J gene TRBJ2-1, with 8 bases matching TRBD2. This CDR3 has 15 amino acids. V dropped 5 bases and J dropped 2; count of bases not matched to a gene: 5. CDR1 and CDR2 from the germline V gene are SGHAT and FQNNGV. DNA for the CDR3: TGTGCCAGCAGCCCCGGGGGGGGCCCCTACAATGAGCAGTTCTTC. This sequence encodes CASSPGGGPYNEQFF.

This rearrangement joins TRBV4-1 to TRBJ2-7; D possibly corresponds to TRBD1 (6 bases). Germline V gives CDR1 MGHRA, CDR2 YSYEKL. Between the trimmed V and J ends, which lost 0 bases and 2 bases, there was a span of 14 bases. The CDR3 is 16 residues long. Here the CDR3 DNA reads TGCGCCAGCAGCCAAGAGGCCAGGGGCGGCCCCTACGAGCAGTACGTC. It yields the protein CASSQEARGGPYEQYV.

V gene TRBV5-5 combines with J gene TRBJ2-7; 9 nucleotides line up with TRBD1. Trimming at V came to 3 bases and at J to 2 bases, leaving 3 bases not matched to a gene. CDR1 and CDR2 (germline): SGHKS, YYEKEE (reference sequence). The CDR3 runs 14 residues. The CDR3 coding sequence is TGTGCCAGCAGCTGGACAGGGGCGACCTACGAGCAGTACTTC. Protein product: CASSWTGATYEQYF.

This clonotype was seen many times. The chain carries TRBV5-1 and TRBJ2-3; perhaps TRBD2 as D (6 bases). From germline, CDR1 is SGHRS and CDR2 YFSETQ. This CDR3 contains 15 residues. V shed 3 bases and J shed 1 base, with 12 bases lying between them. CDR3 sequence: CASSYSGEGTDTQYF. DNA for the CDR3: TGCGCCAGCAGCTATTCGGGAGAAGGCACAGATACGCAGTATTTT.

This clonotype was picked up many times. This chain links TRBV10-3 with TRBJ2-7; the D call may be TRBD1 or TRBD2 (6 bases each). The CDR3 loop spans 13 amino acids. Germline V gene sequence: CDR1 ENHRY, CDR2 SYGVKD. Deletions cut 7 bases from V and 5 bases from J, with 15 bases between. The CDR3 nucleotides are TGTGCCATCACACGGAACAGGGAGGACGAGCAGTACGTC. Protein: CAITRNREDEQYV.